This TCR beta chain is drawn from a study of shared clonotypes between healthy human individuals. Study context: The people who gave samples were a couple of women and three men aged 18 to 49.

Regarding the study as a whole: Larger estimated richness was generally seen in naive subsets than in memory subsets. A few donors had roughly 5% of their naive CD4 clonotypes in common.

CDR1 is SGHAT and CDR2 is FQNNGV in the germline V gene. V was shortened by 5 bases and J by 4 bases, with 20 bases between the two germline ends. The CDR3 sequence is 16 residues long. Method: immunoSEQ multiplex PCR; TCRdb's copy keeps in-frame clones and lacks some. The sample contains under 650,000 clones, around 96% of which appear only once. As concerns this clone: Its antigen remains unidentified.

Sequenced material: naive CD4+ T cells sorted from blood. The subset was: CD45RA+ positively selected. The source is a woman younger than 45 in good health. The rearrangement links TRBV11-2 to TRBJ1-2; possible D gene TRBD1, 5 bases. The CDR3 protein is CASSPSGGGILYGYTF. DNA of the CDR3: TGTGCCAGCAGCCCAAGCGGGGGGGGAATCCTCTATGGCTACACCTTC. The whole variable domain, remainder taken from reference TRBV11-2 and TRBJ1-2, is EAGVAQSPRYKIIEKRQSVAFWCNPISGHATLYWYQQILGQGPKLLIQFQNNGVVDDSQLPKDRFSAERLKGVDSTLKIQPAKLEDSAVYLCASSPSGGGILYGYTFGSGTRLTVV.